The next 4 T cell receptor beta chains were all read from a single sample in a study of cytomegalovirus exposure and HLA in healthy donors. The study ran its PCR with 60 Vbeta and 13 Jbeta primers. TCRdb's copy holds only in-frame clones and misses some; the assay was immunoSEQ multiplex PCR. The sample carries fewer than 150,000 clones, 75% to 90% recorded once. The specimen sequenced was PBMCs. The origin of the receptors is a woman aged 25 to 39 in good health and CMV-seropositive.

This chain uses TRBV5-1 with TRBJ1-4; tentative D call: TRBD1 (5 bases). The CDR3 has 14 amino acids. The germline V gene has CDR1 SGHRS and CDR2 YFSETQ. V gave up 3 bases and J gave up 7 bases, with 13 bases separating them. The CDR3 DNA follows: TGCGCCAGCAGCTCCTCCAGGGAAGGTGAAAAACTGTTTTTT. Amino acids: CASSSSREGEKLFF.

The chain is built from TRBV6-1 and TRBJ1-5, with a tentative D call TRBD1 (5 bases). The V gene's germline CDR1 is MNHNS and CDR2 SASEGT. The CDR3 covers 13 residues. Deletions cut 6 bases from V and 7 bases from J, with 13 bases between. This CDR3 is CASRETGGQPQHF. The CDR3, as DNA: TGTGCCAGCAGGGAGACGGGGGGACAGCCCCAGCATTTT.

The V call is TRBV7-9, the J call TRBJ2-5; D is possibly TRBD2 (5 bases). The J call may be wrong; the DNA end is better matched by TRBJ2-7. The germline V gene encodes CDR1 SEHNR and CDR2 FQNEAQ (reference sequence). This CDR3 spans 16 amino acids. The CDR3 DNA follows: TGTGCCAGCAGCGATCCGGACTTGCCTGGGGACTACGAGCAGTACTTC. It codes for CASSDPDLPGDYEQYF.

The J gene is TRBJ1-4, the V gene TRBV9; TRBD1 might be the D (5 bases). Per germline, CDR1 SGDLS and CDR2 YYNGEE. The CDR3 contains 14 residues. The V gene lost 4 bases and the J gene lost 8 bases, with 15 bases spanning the gap. CDR3 DNA: TGTGCCAGCAGCCCCCCCCAGGGAGGGGAAAAACTGTTTTTT. This codes for CASSPPQGGEKLFF.